This entry lists 20 T cell receptor beta chains sequenced from one sample in a study of cytomegalovirus exposure and HLA in healthy donors. Researchers ran the PCR with 60 Vbeta and 13 Jbeta primers. Using immunoSEQ multiplex PCR, the repertoire was profiled, and TCRdb retains in-frame clones only, with some absent. In the table there are about 140,000 clones, around 81% of which are singletons. The sequenced material came from PBMCs. The receptors shown here come from a man aged 50 or older in good health and CMV-seronegative.

The rearrangement joins TRBV28 to TRBJ1-6, with 7 bases that match TRBD1. J was trimmed by 9 bases and V by 7 bases; bases with no gene match: 12. The CDR3 sequence is 15 residues long. Germline V gene sequence: CDR1 MDHEN, CDR2 SYDVKM. The CDR3 sequence is CASKRTGTAISPLHF. The CDR3 DNA is TGTGCCAGCAAACGTACCGGGACAGCGATTTCACCCCTCCACTTT. Complete variable domain (other parts from reference TRBV28 and TRBJ1-6): DVKVTQSSRYLVKRTGEKVFLECVQDMDHENMFWYRQDPGLGLRLIYFSYDVKMKEKGDIPEGYSVSREKKERFSLILESASTNQTSMYLCASKRTGTAISPLHFGNGTRLTVT.

This clone was counted once. DNA for the CDR3: TGCGCCAGCAGTACGGGGGGCGGGCGCCAAGAGACCCAGTACTTC. Amino acids: CASSTGGGRQETQYF. V gene TRBV5-1 combines with J gene TRBJ2-5; perhaps TRBD2 as D (7 bases). Germline V CDR1 and CDR2: SGHRS, YFSETQ. Trimming took 5 bases from V and 1 from J, leaving 15 bases between them. The CDR3 spans 15 residues.

This clone has a handful of counts. This chain uses TRBV7-8 with TRBJ1-1; TRBD1 matches 9 bases. With V trimmed by 5 bases and J by 1 base, 5 bases remained unmatched. Germline CDR1 SGHVS, CDR2 FQNEAQ. The CDR3 extends over 15 amino acids. The CDR3 bases are TGTGCCAGCAGCCCGTTGACAGGGGGGAACACTGAAGCTTTCTTT. Encoded protein: CASSPLTGGNTEAFF.

V and J are TRBV5-4 and TRBJ1-1, with 10 bases aligning to TRBD1. In germline, CDR1 is SGHNT, CDR2 YYREEE (reference sequence). Trimming took 4 bases from V and 6 from J; bases not matched to a gene: 6. The CDR3 covers 14 residues. CDR3 nucleotides: TGTGCCAGCAGCGCCCGGGACAGGGGCTCTGAAGCTTTCTTT. Protein product: CASSARDRGSEAFF.

The chain has TRBV5-4 and TRBJ2-7; no clear D. Germline V gene sequence: CDR1 SGHNT, CDR2 YYREEE (reference sequence). CDR3 length equals 14 residues. V shed 0 bases and J shed 3 bases, with 10 bases lying between them. The CDR3, as DNA: TGTGCCAGCAGCTTGGATGAGAATAGCTACGAGCAGTACTTC. Amino acid sequence: CASSLDENSYEQYF. Variable domain in full (rest from reference TRBV5-4 and TRBJ2-7): ETGVTQSPTHLIKTRGQQVTLRCSSQSGHNTVSWYQQALGQGPQFIFQYYREEENGRGNFPPRFSGLQFPNYSSELNVNALELDDSALYLCASSLDENSYEQYFGPGTRLTVT.

This clone was seen just once. V and J are TRBV2 and TRBJ2-5; 10 bases are shared with TRBD1. V dropped 4 bases and J dropped 5; count of bases not matched to a gene: 4. Germline lookup yields CDR1 SNHLY and CDR2 FYNNEI. This CDR3 region has 14 residues. The CDR3 nucleotides are TGTGCCAGCAGTGGGGACAGGGGAGATGAGACCCAGTACTTC. Its translation: CASSGDRGDETQYF. Full variable domain (remainder filled in from reference TRBV2 and TRBJ2-5): EPEVTQTPSHQVTQMGQEVILRCVPISNHLYFYWYRQILGQKVEFLVSFYNNEISEKSEIFDDQFSVERPDGSNFTLKIRSTKLEDSAMYFCASSGDRGDETQYFGPGTRLLVL.

V gene TRBV19 combines with J gene TRBJ2-6, with 11 bases aligning to TRBD1. In germline, CDR1 is LNHDA, CDR2 SQIVND (reference sequence). This CDR3 spans 17 amino acids. V was pared by 10 bases and J by 0 bases, with 8 bases of the junction left unmatched. The CDR3 sequence: CATQGQGVPSGANVLTF. In DNA form, the CDR3 reads TGTGCCACCCAGGGACAGGGGGTGCCCTCTGGGGCCAACGTCCTGACTTTC.

The chain couples TRBV15 to TRBJ2-1; D is undetermined. Germline CDR1 reads LNHNV; CDR2 reads YYDKDF (reference sequence). With 3 bases removed from V and 0 bases from J, the gap between germline ends came to 9 bases. The CDR3 runs 15 residues. CDR3 nucleotides: TGTGCCACCAGCAGCCCTTCTAGCTCCTACAATGAGCAGTTCTTC. It yields the protein CATSSPSSSYNEQFF.

This sequence joins TRBV28 and TRBJ1-2, with a weak D call TRBD1 (5 bases). CDR1 MDHEN and CDR2 SYDVKM come from the germline V gene. This CDR3 has 15 residues. Trimming left V 2 bases short and J 4 bases short, with 14 bases between. CDR3 DNA: TGTGCCAGCAGTTTAAGGGCAGGGTATGCCTATGGCTACACCTTC. This gives the protein CASSLRAGYAYGYTF.

The chain is built from TRBV5-1 and TRBJ2-3; D is uncertain. The CDR3 totals 15 residues. The germline V and J ends were trimmed by 5 bases and 1 base, with 14 bases remaining between them. Germline V gene data show CDR1 as SGHRS and CDR2 as YFSETQ. CDR3 region: CASRVDGVGTDTQYF. CDR3 nucleotide sequence: TGCGCCAGCAGGGTCGACGGAGTCGGCACAGATACGCAGTATTTT.

The chain employs TRBV7-3 and TRBJ2-1; the D gene is possibly TRBD1 (6 bases). The V gene's germline CDR1 is SGHTA and CDR2 FQGTGA. The CDR3 sequence is 13 residues long. Trimming stripped 5 bases from V and 6 bases from J, with 11 bases between. The CDR3 protein is CASSASGANEQFF. The CDR3 DNA is TGTGCCAGCAGCGCATCAGGGGCCAATGAGCAGTTCTTC. Filled out from reference TRBV7-3 and TRBJ2-1, the complete variable domain reads GAGVSQTPSNKVTEKGKYVELRCDPISGHTALYWYRQSLGQGPEFLIYFQGTGAADDSGLPNDRFFAVRPEGSVSTLKIQRTERGDSAVYLCASSASGANEQFFGPGTRLTVL.

The V gene is TRBV5-4, the J gene TRBJ2-3; perhaps TRBD1 as D (6 bases). Germline values: CDR1 SGHNT, CDR2 YYREEE (reference sequence). The ends were cut back, 4 bases at V and 3 bases at J, with 6 bases in the middle. This CDR3 region has 12 residues. The CDR3 protein is CASSRGTDTQYF. The CDR3 coding sequence is TGTGCCAGCAGCAGGGGGACAGATACGCAGTATTTT.

The chain links TRBV6-1 to TRBJ2-3; D not resolved. The germline gives CDR1 MNHNS, CDR2 SASEGT. V was trimmed by 1 base and J by 6 bases, leaving 17 bases between them. There are 16 residues in the CDR3. The CDR3 DNA reads TGTGCCAGCAGTGAAGATTGGCCAGATGATACGGATACGCAGTATTTT. Translating gives CASSEDWPDDTDTQYF.

This clone was seen a handful of times. The CDR3 region has the DNA TGTGCCAGCATCAGGACAGGGAGCCTCTATGGCTACACCTTC. Translating gives CASIRTGSLYGYTF. The rearrangement uses TRBV7-9 and TRBJ1-2; 8 nucleotides line up with TRBD1. V shed 7 bases, J shed 4 bases, and the junction held 8 bases outside the gene matches. Germline loops: CDR1 SEHNR, CDR2 FQNEAQ (reference sequence). The CDR3 contains 14 residues.

CDR3 region: CASRQHDQPQHF. For the CDR3, the DNA is TGTGCCAGTAGACAGCATGATCAGCCCCAGCATTTT. V gene TRBV19 combines with J gene TRBJ1-5, with no clear D. Germline assignment: CDR1 LNHDA and CDR2 SQIVND (reference sequence). V was cut by 6 bases and J by 5 bases, with 8 bases left in between. CDR3 size: 12 residues.

The chain employs TRBV5-6 and TRBJ2-7; the match to TRBD1 covers 7 bases. V lost 0 bases and J lost 5; bases outside the gene matches: 8. The germline CDR1 and CDR2 sequences are SGHDT and YYEEEE. The CDR3 runs to 15 residues. The DNA for the CDR3 is TGTGCCAGCAGCTTGGTGTCGACAGGGCTCCACGAGCAGTACTTC. Its protein is CASSLVSTGLHEQYF.

This chain connects TRBV27 to TRBJ2-2, with D maybe TRBD1 (6 bases). Deletions cut 6 bases from V and 2 bases from J, with 13 bases between. Germline-derived CDR1 and CDR2 are MNHEY and SMNVEV (reference sequence). CDR3 length equals 15 residues. The CDR3 spells CASRASRGNTGELFF. In nucleotides, the CDR3 is TGTGCCAGCAGGGCCAGCAGGGGAAACACCGGGGAGCTGTTTTTT.

The chain is built from TRBV19 and TRBJ1-5; D remains ambiguous. In germline, CDR1 is LNHDA, CDR2 SQIVND (reference sequence). Trimming took off 2 bases at V and 2 bases at J, with 13 bases between the two ends. The CDR3 length is 16 residues. CDR3 in amino acids: CASSIRTPGGNQPQHF. CDR3 nucleotides: TGTGCCAGTAGTATAAGGACCCCCGGGGGCAATCAGCCCCAGCATTTT.

This clone appeared once. This chain connects TRBV30 to TRBJ2-1, with 11 bases that match TRBD1. CDR3 length: 15 amino acids. V lost 0 bases, J lost 8 bases, and 6 bases stayed unmatched. Per the germline V gene, CDR1 is GTSNPN and CDR2 is SVGIG (reference sequence). CDR3 region: CAWSVGTGGLDEQFF. The CDR3 nucleotides are TGTGCCTGGAGTGTTGGGACAGGGGGGCTAGATGAGCAGTTCTTC.

This sequence joins TRBV30 and TRBJ2-1, with 7 bases that match TRBD1. V trimming: 3 bases; J trimming: 12 bases; junction bases outside the gene matches: 14. From germline, CDR1 is GTSNPN and CDR2 SVGIG (reference sequence). This CDR3 has 14 amino acids. CDR3 loop: CAWRRSQGSLGQFF. Written as DNA, the CDR3 is TGTGCCTGGAGGAGGTCACAGGGGAGTCTGGGGCAGTTCTTC.